The 18 T cell receptor beta chains reported below all come from one sample, sequenced in a study of blood T cell repertoires in COVID-19. Generated by immunoSEQ multiplex PCR, the TCRdb table keeps only in-frame clones and is missing some. The sample has 250,000 to 300,000 clones, roughly 85% seen once; the top ten hold approximately 5.1%. The sample consisted of peripheral blood. Receptors were obtained from a man aged 50 or older with active or convalescent COVID-19.

The chain joins TRBV30 to TRBJ1-2, with D hard to call. The CDR3 contains 12 residues. The V gene's germline CDR1 is GTSNPN and CDR2 SVGIG (reference sequence). The V and J ends lost 2 bases and 3 bases respectively, with 7 bases between them. The DNA of the CDR3 is TGTGCCTGGAGTTATGAGTACTATGGCTACACCTTC. It encodes CAWSYEYYGYTF.

The chain employs TRBV7-5 and TRBJ2-1; TRBD1 reflects the table's D call only, with no check against the DNA. TRBV7-5 has pseudogene status. The CDR3 spans 14 residues. CDR3 amino acids: CAFRRGSSYNEQFF. The CDR3 DNA sequence: TGTGCCTTCCGCAGGGGTAGCTCCTACAATGAGCAGTTCTTC.

This chain links TRBV19 with TRBJ1-2, with no clear D. CDR1 LNHDA and CDR2 SQIVND come from the germline V gene (reference sequence). V was trimmed by 7 bases and J by 2 bases, leaving 17 bases between them. The CDR3 covers 15 residues. The CDR3 DNA is TGTGCCAGTATGGAGGAAAGGAAGGACAACTATGGCTACACCTTC. It is translated as CASMEERKDNYGYTF.

This chain joins TRBV7-2 and TRBJ2-1, with a weak D call TRBD2 (6 bases). The germline gives CDR1 SGHTA, CDR2 FQGNSA. The CDR3 spans 13 residues. Trimming pared 5 bases from V and 7 bases from J, leaving 12 bases between. CDR3 nucleotide sequence: TGTGCCAGCAGCCTGGGACTTTGGAATGAGCAGTTCTTC. It is translated as CASSLGLWNEQFF. The whole variable domain, remainder taken from reference TRBV7-2 and TRBJ2-1, is GAGVSQSPSNKVTEKGKDVELRCDPISGHTALYWYRQSLGQGLEFLIYFQGNSAPDKSGLPSDRFSAERTGGSVSTLTIQRTQQEDSAVYLCASSLGLWNEQFFGPGTRLTVL.

The V gene is TRBV4-3, the J gene TRBJ2-2, with TRBD2 matching over 9 bases. The germline CDR1 and CDR2 sequences are LGHNA and YSLEER. Trimming cost V 1 base and J 6 bases; bases outside gene matches: 3. The CDR3 loop spans 15 amino acids. CDR3 sequence: CASSQVSGSPGELFF. The CDR3 bases are TGCGCCAGCAGCCAAGTTAGCGGGAGCCCCGGGGAGCTGTTTTTT.

This sequence joins TRBV19 and TRBJ1-2; D is uncertain. This CDR3 has 13 amino acids. Germline CDR1 is LNHDA and CDR2 is SQIVND (reference sequence). The V end lost 5 bases, the J end lost 4 bases, and 11 bases lay between the germline ends. In DNA form, the CDR3 reads TGTGCCAGTAGTGTAAGCGTCTTCTATGGCTACACCTTC. Amino acid sequence: CASSVSVFYGYTF.

The chain uses TRBV5-1 and TRBJ1-1; 8 nucleotides align to TRBD1. The CDR3 consists of 15 residues. Germline loops: CDR1 SGHRS, CDR2 YFSETQ. The V and J ends lost 1 base and 1 base, in that order; junction bases with no gene match: 3. The DNA for the CDR3 is TGCGCCAGCAGCTTGTGGCAGGGGGCGAACACTGAAGCTTTCTTT. Translation: CASSLWQGANTEAFF.

V gene TRBV7-6 combines with J gene TRBJ2-7; 8 nucleotides line up with TRBD2. The CDR3 is made up of 15 amino acids. V shed 5 bases and J 4 bases; nucleotides not matched to a gene: 10. Per germline, CDR1 SGHVS and CDR2 FNYEAQ. CDR3 sequence reads: CASSPRAGGPYEQYF. CDR3 coding DNA: TGTGCCAGCAGCCCCCGCGCGGGAGGTCCTTACGAGCAGTACTTC.

This chain joins TRBV6-6 and TRBJ1-2; 12 bases match TRBD1. With V trimmed by 6 bases and J by 8 bases, 7 bases remained unmatched. The CDR3 sequence is 14 residues long. CDR1 MNHNY and CDR2 SVGAGI come from the germline V gene (reference sequence). Here the CDR3 DNA reads TGTGCCAGCAGGGCGGGGACAGGGGGCACGGGCTACACCTTC. This encodes CASRAGTGGTGYTF.

The V call is TRBV5-1, the J call TRBJ1-3, with D perhaps TRBD1 (5 bases). The V end lost 0 bases, the J end lost 2 bases, and 12 bases lay between the germline ends. The CDR3 covers 16 residues. Germline loops: CDR1 SGHRS, CDR2 YFSETQ. The CDR3 DNA reads as TGCGCCAGCAGCTTGGTCGCGGTAGGGGCTGGAAACACCATATATTTT. Encoded protein: CASSLVAVGAGNTIYF.

The chain couples TRBV10-1 to TRBJ1-2; D gene uncertain. Trimming cost V 4 bases and J 4 bases, with 13 bases left between them. The germline V gene encodes CDR1 WNHNN and CDR2 SYGVQD (reference sequence). CDR3 length: 14 amino acids. Here the CDR3 reads CASSVPGPFYGYTF. The CDR3 bases are TGCGCCAGCAGTGTCCCAGGCCCGTTCTATGGCTACACCTTC.

This clone appeared once. The gene calls are TRBV27 and TRBJ2-7; 9 bases agree with TRBD1. V trimming: 3 bases; J trimming: 2 bases; junction bases outside the gene matches: 5. This CDR3 has 15 residues. The germline gives CDR1 MNHEY, CDR2 SMNVEV (reference sequence). The CDR3 sequence is CASSFGTGLAYEQYF. CDR3 nucleotide sequence: TGTGCCAGCAGTTTCGGGACAGGGCTTGCCTACGAGCAGTACTTC.

The rearrangement uses TRBV3-1 (or the pseudogene TRBV3-2) and TRBJ2-3, with D uncertain. This CDR3 has 14 residues. V lost 0 bases, J lost 4 bases, and 8 bases lay in between. Looked up from germline, CDR1 is LGHDT and CDR2 is YNNKEL (reference sequence). CDR3 amino acids: CASSQDVSADTQYF. CDR3 nucleotides: TGTGCCAGCAGCCAAGATGTTTCTGCAGATACGCAGTATTTT.

The chain combines TRBV7-2 with TRBJ1-2; TRBD1 agrees at 7 bases. Germline CDR1 SGHTA, CDR2 FQGNSA. This CDR3 has 15 residues. The J segment lost 4 bases and the V segment lost 3 bases, leaving 8 bases of the junction unmatched. CDR3 DNA sequence: TGTGCCAGCAGCTTGACGGGACAGCTAGTCTATGGCTACACCTTC. Translated: CASSLTGQLVYGYTF.

The rearrangement joins TRBV2 to TRBJ2-2; 12 nucleotides align to TRBD1. The germline CDR1 and CDR2 sequences are SNHLY and FYNNEI. This CDR3 comprises 15 residues. J lost 3 bases, V lost 9 bases, and 5 bases had no gene match. For the CDR3, the DNA is TGTGCCAGTCGGGGGACAGGGGGCGACACCGGGGAGCTGTTTTTT. The encoded protein is CASRGTGGDTGELFF.

The V and J genes are TRBV3-1 (or the pseudogene TRBV3-2) and TRBJ2-7; 7 bases are a match to TRBD2. CDR3 length equals 18 residues. The V gene end was trimmed by 3 bases and the J gene end by 2 bases; junction bases not matched to a gene: 16. CDR1 and CDR2 from the germline V gene are LGHDT and YNNKEL (reference sequence). CDR3 residues: CASSHTPGGGDKTYEQYF. DNA for the CDR3: TGTGCCAGCAGCCACACCCCAGGCGGGGGAGATAAAACCTACGAGCAGTACTTC.

The gene calls are TRBV6-2 or TRBV6-3 and TRBJ2-7; D is uncertain. Between the trimmed V and J ends, which lost 3 bases and 0 bases, there was a span of 12 bases. Looked up from germline, CDR1 is MNHEY and CDR2 is SVGEGT. The CDR3 consists of 15 residues. Written as DNA, the CDR3 is TGTGCCAGCAGTTATCCGGGTCCCAGCTCCTACGAGCAGTACTTC. The encoded protein is CASSYPGPSSYEQYF.

This clone was seen only once. The same CDR3 is also encoded by other DNA sequences in this sample. The V call is TRBV18, the J call TRBJ1-5; 8 nucleotides align to TRBD1. Germline-derived CDR1 and CDR2 are KGHSH and LQKENI. This CDR3 region has 14 residues. Unmatched junction bases numbered 1, after V lost 2 bases and J lost 4 bases. CDR3 sequence reads: CASSPGQGNQPQHF. CDR3 bases: TGTGCCAGCTCACCAGGACAGGGTAATCAGCCCCAGCATTTT.